A single sample gave rise to the 28 T cell receptor beta chains below, sequenced in a study of blood T cell repertoires in COVID-19. Assay: immunoSEQ multiplex PCR; the TCRdb copy retains only in-frame clones and omits some. The sample has 75,000 to 90,000 clones; 70% to 90% are singletons. The sequencing sample was made of peripheral blood. These receptors came from a man older than 75 with active or convalescent COVID-19.

The chain joins TRBV5-1 to TRBJ2-7, with 11 bases aligning to TRBD2. CDR1 and CDR2 (germline): SGHRS, YFSETQ. CDR3 length equals 14 residues. Unmatched junction bases numbered 0, after V lost 2 bases and J lost 2 bases. The CDR3 loop is CASSFSGGAYEQYV. The CDR3 DNA sequence: TGCGCCAGCAGCTTTAGCGGGGGGGCCTACGAGCAGTACGTC.

This clone was recorded a few times. The genes are TRBV18 and TRBJ1-5; TRBD1 is a possible D gene (6 bases). Germline V gene sequence: CDR1 KGHSH, CDR2 LQKENI. Trimming cost V 6 bases and J 6 bases, with 15 bases left between them. This CDR3 contains 14 residues. The CDR3 nucleotides read TGTGCCAGCTCCCCAGGGGATCAGGGTCAGCCCCAGCATTTT. This gives the protein CASSPGDQGQPQHF.

The chain employs TRBV16 and TRBJ2-1; the D gene is possibly TRBD2 (6 bases). In germline, CDR1 is KGHSY, CDR2 FQNENV. V shed 0 bases and J shed 10 bases, with 13 bases lying between them. The CDR3 loop spans 14 amino acids. As DNA, the CDR3 is TGTGCCAGCAGCCAATCGCGGGGCCTTAGCGAGCAGTTCTTC. This sequence encodes CASSQSRGLSEQFF.

V and J are TRBV5-5 and TRBJ1-5; unclear D gene. From germline, CDR1 is SGHKS and CDR2 YYEKEE (reference sequence). Trimming stripped 4 bases from V and 1 base from J, with 24 bases between. The CDR3 is 19 residues long. Written as DNA, the CDR3 is TGTGCCAGCAGCCCCGCCGAGGGAATGATGGGTTCGAGCAATCAGCCCCAGCATTTT. It is translated as CASSPAEGMMGSSNQPQHF.

The chain joins TRBV3-1 (or the pseudogene TRBV3-2) to TRBJ1-6; 9 bases align to TRBD1. CDR1 and CDR2 from the germline V gene are LGHDT and YNNKEL (reference sequence). CDR3 length: 15 residues. V shed 1 base, J shed 9 bases, and the junction held 4 bases outside the gene matches. The CDR3 protein is CASSQAQGAGSPLHF. CDR3 sequence (DNA): TGTGCCAGCAGCCAAGCACAGGGGGCCGGTTCACCCCTCCACTTT.

This clone was recorded only once. The chain combines TRBV28 with TRBJ2-7, with 7 bases that match TRBD1. The CDR3 contains 14 residues. In germline, CDR1 is MDHEN, CDR2 SYDVKM. The V gene end was trimmed by 5 bases and the J gene end by 3 bases; junction bases not matched to a gene: 7. CDR3 nucleotide sequence: TGTGCCAGCAGTCAAGGGACAGTTCTCTACGAGCAGTACGTC. Translating it yields CASSQGTVLYEQYV.

The chain has TRBV7-2 and TRBJ2-5, with a weak D call TRBD2 (5 bases). The CDR3 is made up of 13 amino acids. V lost 5 bases and J 4 bases, leaving 11 bases between the germline ends. Germline CDR1 reads SGHTA; CDR2 reads FQGNSA. The CDR3 DNA is TGTGCCAGCAGCACTAGATGGGGAGAGACCCAGTACTTC. It specifies CASSTRWGETQYF.

The chain couples TRBV19 to TRBJ1-6; tentatively, D is TRBD1 (5 bases). The CDR3 is made up of 18 amino acids. Looked up from germline, CDR1 is LNHDA and CDR2 is SQIVND (reference sequence). The ends were cut back, 3 bases at V and 0 bases at J, with 15 bases in the middle. CDR3 coding DNA: TGTGCCAGTAGTATCAGGGAACCCCAACTCTCCTATAATTCACCCCTCCACTTT. It encodes CASSIREPQLSYNSPLHF.

The chain combines TRBV7-9 with TRBJ2-1, with D possibly matching TRBD2 (6 bases). The CDR3 totals 14 residues. Germline loops: CDR1 SEHNR, CDR2 FQNEAQ (reference sequence). The ends were cut back, 6 bases at V and 6 bases at J, with 15 bases in the middle. The CDR3 reads CASRFWGGGNEQFF. The CDR3 DNA follows: TGTGCCAGCAGGTTCTGGGGAGGTGGCAATGAGCAGTTCTTC.

This clone was found a few times. The chain combines TRBV4-1 with TRBJ1-2; TRBD1 agrees at 11 bases. This CDR3 comprises 15 residues. Germline V gene sequence: CDR1 MGHRA, CDR2 YSYEKL. The V segment lost 7 bases and the J segment 8 bases; nucleotides outside the gene matches: 12. In DNA form, the CDR3 reads TGCGCCAGCACCAGAGGGGGGACAGGGGGACTAGGCTACACCTTC. Amino acids: CASTRGGTGGLGYTF.

CDR3 bases: TGTGCCAGCAGCTTGAAGACAGGGGGTTCTGAAAAACTGTTTTTT. It is translated as CASSLKTGGSEKLFF. The chain is built from TRBV5-6 and TRBJ1-4; 9 nucleotides align to TRBD1. The CDR3 length is 15 residues. In germline, CDR1 is SGHDT, CDR2 YYEEEE. Germline trimming cut 1 base from V and 7 bases from J; bases unmatched to any gene: 5. Looking up the rest from reference TRBV5-6 and TRBJ1-4 gives the full variable domain: DAGVTQSPTHLIKTRGQQVTLRCSPKSGHDTVSWYQQALGQGPQFIFQYYEEEERQRGNFPDRFSGHQFPNYSSELNVNALLLGDSALYLCASSLKTGGSEKLFFGSGTQLSVL.

The CDR3 here is CASSPLDRTYIQYF. The DNA for the CDR3 is TGTGCCAGCTCACCACTCGACAGAACATACATTCAGTACTTC. The rearrangement links TRBV18 to TRBJ2-4; a weak D match, TRBD1 (5 bases). This CDR3 spans 14 amino acids. From germline, CDR1 is KGHSH and CDR2 LQKENI. V shed 1 base and J shed 8 bases, with 12 bases lying between them.

This clone showed up just a few times. The V gene is TRBV28, the J gene TRBJ1-1, with D possibly TRBD1 on 5 matching bases. Between the trimmed V and J ends, which lost 6 bases and 5 bases, there was a span of 10 bases. The CDR3 is made up of 12 amino acids. CDR1 and CDR2 (germline): MDHEN, SYDVKM. CDR3 region: CASRPGGTEAFF. CDR3 in DNA: TGTGCCAGCAGACCTGGGGGGACTGAAGCTTTCTTT.

This clone appeared a few times. The chain uses TRBV14 and TRBJ2-6; D perhaps matches TRBD1 (5 bases). Looked up from germline, CDR1 is SGHDN and CDR2 is FVKESK. Trimming pared 0 bases from V and 3 bases from J, leaving 9 bases between. CDR3 length: 16 amino acids. This CDR3 reads CASSQDQGFGANVLTF. CDR3 bases: TGTGCCAGCAGCCAAGACCAGGGTTTTGGGGCCAACGTCCTGACTTTC.

The chain combines TRBV5-1 with TRBJ2-3; D is undetermined. There are 14 residues in the CDR3. The germline gives CDR1 SGHRS, CDR2 YFSETQ. The V and J ends lost 3 bases and 0 bases respectively, with 8 bases between them. This chain's CDR3 is CASSSVSSTDTQYF. The CDR3, as DNA: TGCGCCAGCAGCTCGGTTTCAAGCACAGATACGCAGTATTTT. The full variable domain, rest sourced from reference TRBV5-1 and TRBJ2-3, is KAGVTQTPRYLIKTRGQQVTLSCSPISGHRSVSWYQQTPGQGLQFLFEYFSETQRNKGNFPGRFSGRQFSNSRSEMNVSTLELGDSALYLCASSSVSSTDTQYFGPGTRLTVL.

This rearrangement joins TRBV18 to TRBJ2-4, with TRBD1 identical over 10 bases. Germline V gene sequence: CDR1 KGHSH, CDR2 LQKENI. The CDR3 spans 17 residues. V shed 4 bases, J shed 0 bases, and the junction held 6 bases outside the gene matches. The CDR3 DNA reads TGTGCCAGCTCACGAACCGGGACAGGGGTAGCCAAAAACATTCAGTACTTC. It encodes CASSRTGTGVAKNIQYF.

This clone was recorded once. The rearrangement uses TRBV24-1 and TRBJ1-2; 8 bases fit TRBD1. Trimming removed 1 base from V and 8 bases from J; junction bases left unmatched: 8. CDR3 length: 15 residues. CDR1 KGHDR and CDR2 SFDVKD come from the germline V gene. CDR3 protein: CATSDFTTGVEGYTF. The CDR3 nucleotides are TGTGCCACCAGTGATTTCACGACAGGGGTTGAAGGCTACACCTTC.

The rearrangement joins TRBV6-4 to TRBJ1-2; D not resolved. CDR1 and CDR2 from the germline V gene are MRHNA and SNTAGT. This CDR3 region has 13 residues. V was trimmed by 3 bases and J by 2 bases, leaving 7 bases between them. In DNA, the CDR3 is TGTGCCAGCAGTGAGGTAGCAAACTATGGCTACACCTTC. This gives the protein CASSEVANYGYTF.

The V gene is TRBV28, the J gene TRBJ1-6; possibly TRBD1 for D (6 bases). The CDR3 runs 15 residues. The germline V and J ends were trimmed by 4 bases and 7 bases, with 14 bases remaining between them. CDR1 and CDR2 (germline): MDHEN, SYDVKM. The CDR3 bases are TGTGCCAGCAGTTCTACAAACAGGGACAATTCACCCCTCCACTTT. Translated: CASSSTNRDNSPLHF.

The chain combines TRBV29-1 with TRBJ2-2; 8 bases are shared with TRBD1. The germline V gene encodes CDR1 SQVTM and CDR2 ANQGSEA. The J segment lost 2 bases and the V segment lost 6 bases, leaving 2 bases of the junction unmatched. CDR3 size: 13 residues. Here the CDR3 reads CSVQGANTGELFF. CDR3 coding DNA: TGCAGCGTCCAGGGGGCCAACACCGGGGAGCTGTTTTTT.

This clone was detected once. The chain joins TRBV11-3 to TRBJ2-1; 8 bases are a match to TRBD2. Looked up from germline, CDR1 is SGHNT and CDR2 is YENEEA. This CDR3 spans 15 amino acids. V shed 2 bases, J shed 4 bases, and the junction held 4 bases outside the gene matches. CDR3 residues: CASSLTSGSYNEQFF. CDR3 sequence (DNA): TGTGCCAGCAGCTTAACAAGCGGGAGTTACAATGAGCAGTTCTTC.

This clone is classed as medium-sized. The J gene is TRBJ2-6, the V gene TRBV6-5, with D uncertain. V lost 7 bases, J lost 1 base, and 2 bases lay in between. Looked up from germline, CDR1 is MNHEY and CDR2 is SVGAGI. The length of the CDR3 is 12 residues. CDR3 loop: CASTSGANVLTF. The CDR3 nucleotides are TGTGCCAGCACATCTGGGGCCAACGTCCTGACTTTC.

The J gene is TRBJ2-3, the V gene TRBV12-3 or TRBV12-4; a possible D gene is TRBD1 (5 bases). The CDR3 covers 13 residues. Trimming pared 5 bases from V and 5 bases from J, leaving 11 bases between. CDR3 residues: CASSPLGRDTQYF. In DNA, the CDR3 is TGTGCCAGCAGTCCCTTGGGGCGAGATACGCAGTATTTT.

The chain uses TRBV29-1 and TRBJ1-2; 9 bases agree with TRBD1. CDR3 length: 14 amino acids. Looked up from germline, CDR1 is SQVTM and CDR2 is ANQGSEA. CDR3 in amino acids: CTFILTGGSYGYTF. Written as DNA, the CDR3 is TGCACTTTTATCTTGACAGGGGGTAGCTATGGCTACACCTTC.

J is TRBJ2-1 and V is TRBV15, with a weak D call TRBD2 (6 bases). Germline CDR1 and CDR2: LNHNV and YYDKDF (reference sequence). V lost 1 base and J lost 0, with 13 bases in between. The CDR3 runs to 17 residues. The CDR3 DNA follows: TGTGCCACCAGCAGAGGGAGGGCCGCGAGCTCCTACAATGAGCAGTTCTTC. Amino acids: CATSRGRAASSYNEQFF.

In its sample, this clone was seen a few times. This chain connects TRBV6-6 to TRBJ2-2; a weak D match, TRBD1 (6 bases). V was pared by 4 bases and J by 8 bases, with 14 bases between. CDR3 length: 14 amino acids. CDR1 is MNHNY and CDR2 is SVGAGI in the germline V gene (reference sequence). The CDR3 sequence is CASSSIEDRGELFF. The CDR3 nucleotides are TGTGCCAGCAGTTCAATAGAGGACAGAGGGGAGCTGTTTTTT.

This rearrangement joins TRBV5-4 to TRBJ2-5, with TRBD2 identical over 11 bases. After removal of 4 bases from V and 1 base from J, the junction contained 9 bases not matched to a gene. The CDR3 length is 17 residues. In germline, CDR1 is SGHNT, CDR2 YYREEE (reference sequence). CDR3 residues: CASSRGLAEGVQETQYF. For the CDR3, the DNA is TGTGCCAGCAGCCGGGGACTAGCGGAGGGGGTCCAAGAGACCCAGTACTTC.

This clone was seen more than once but under ten times. The J gene is TRBJ2-7, the V gene TRBV6-5; D perhaps matches TRBD1 (6 bases). The V gene lost 10 bases and the J gene lost 2 bases, with 18 bases spanning the gap. CDR3 length equals 14 residues. CDR1 MNHEY and CDR2 SVGAGI come from the germline V gene. CDR3 region: CATKPDRFPYEQYV. For the CDR3, the DNA is TGTGCCACCAAACCGGACAGATTTCCCTACGAGCAGTACGTC.